This T cell receptor beta chain was sequenced during a study of blood T cell repertoires in COVID-19. Produced via immunoSEQ multiplex PCR; TCRdb's table is partial and in-frame only. The sample has roughly 200,000 clones, 76% seen once. V was clipped by 3 bases and J by 0 bases, with 8 bases between them. Germline loops: CDR1 LNHDA, CDR2 SQIVND (reference sequence). The CDR3 loop spans 14 amino acids. V gene TRBV19 combines with J gene TRBJ1-2, with D perhaps TRBD1 (5 bases). This clonotype was sampled from a woman in her forties or fifties with active or convalescent COVID-19. The sequencing sample was made of peripheral blood. In DNA form, the CDR3 reads TGTGCCAGTAGTATTAAGGGGTCTAACTATGGCTACACCTTC. Amino acids: CASSIKGSNYGYTF.